The rows below give T cell receptor beta chains drawn from one sample of a study of immune cell composition in non-small cell lung cancer. Repertoires were generated with immunoSEQ multiplex PCR, while TCRdb's copy carries only in-frame clones and drops some. The data show about 14,000 clones, with around 85% seen just once and over 8.5% held by the top ten. Sequenced: lung tumor tissue. These receptors all stem from a human donor with non-small cell lung cancer. Each CDR3 is given with its conserved first and last residue. Each record gives: V gene, D gene, J gene, CDR3 protein. D genes are given only for firm matches.

TRBV12-5	-	TRBJ2-7	CASGSARYRDYYEQYF
TRBV18	-	TRBJ1-3	CASSPQGPGNTIYF
TRBV7-2	TRBD1	TRBJ2-1	CASSLTTGTYNEQFF
TRBV28	TRBD2	TRBJ2-2	CASTPGSGRGNTGELFF
TRBV7-6	TRBD2	TRBJ2-7	CASSLAASGDPGYEQYF
TRBV6-1	-	TRBJ2-2	CASSENLSGVNTGELFF
TRBV19	-	TRBJ2-1	CASSGAGSTSGEQFF
TRBV7-4	TRBD2	TRBJ2-4	CASSLEMGRENIQYF
TRBV7-9	TRBD1	TRBJ2-3	CASSYGQGPDTQYF
TRBV5-1	-	TRBJ1-3	CASATGSGNTIYF
TRBV27	-	TRBJ2-7	CASSTDQLGVPYF
TRBV6-5	-	TRBJ1-3	CASGEPGHGGIKYF
TRBV28	TRBD2	TRBJ2-3	CASSLWTSGSAADTQYF
TRBV7-3	-	TRBJ2-7	CASSLSVSNEQYF
TRBV4-1	-	TRBJ2-3	CASSQEADLGTDTQYF
TRBV9	TRBD2	TRBJ2-1	CASSGWTSGRHEQFF
TRBV5-1	-	TRBJ2-3	CASCLVGRTDTQYF
TRBV7-2	-	TRBJ2-3	CASSLAGFSTDTQYF
TRBV5-4	-	TRBJ2-1	CASSPWAESNEQFF
TRBV5-4	-	TRBJ2-7	CASSLASYEQYF
TRBV2	-	TRBJ1-2	CASSELGNYGYTF